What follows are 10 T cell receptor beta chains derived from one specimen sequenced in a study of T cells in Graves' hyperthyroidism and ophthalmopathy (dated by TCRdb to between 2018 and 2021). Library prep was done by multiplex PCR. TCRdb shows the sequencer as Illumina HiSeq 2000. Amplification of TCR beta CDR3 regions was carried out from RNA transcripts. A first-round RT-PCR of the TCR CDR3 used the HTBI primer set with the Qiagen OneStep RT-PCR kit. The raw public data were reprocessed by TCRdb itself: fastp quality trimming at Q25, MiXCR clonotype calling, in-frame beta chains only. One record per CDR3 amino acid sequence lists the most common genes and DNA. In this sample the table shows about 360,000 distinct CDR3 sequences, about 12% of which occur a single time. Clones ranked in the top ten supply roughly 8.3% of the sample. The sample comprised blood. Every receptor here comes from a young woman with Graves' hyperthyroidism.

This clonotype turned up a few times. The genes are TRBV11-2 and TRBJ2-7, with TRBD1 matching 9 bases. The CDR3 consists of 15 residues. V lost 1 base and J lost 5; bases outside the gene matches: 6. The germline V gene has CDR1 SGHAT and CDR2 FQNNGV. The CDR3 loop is CASSLAGTGTHEQYF. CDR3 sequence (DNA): TGTGCCAGCAGCTTAGCCGGGACAGGGACCCACGAGCAGTACTTC.

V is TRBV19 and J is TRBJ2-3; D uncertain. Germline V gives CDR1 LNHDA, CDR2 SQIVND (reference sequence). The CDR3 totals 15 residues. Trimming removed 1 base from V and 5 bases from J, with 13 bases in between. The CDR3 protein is CASSIAVILRDTQYF. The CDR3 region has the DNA TGTGCCAGTAGTATAGCGGTCATACTTAGAGATACGCAGTATTTT.

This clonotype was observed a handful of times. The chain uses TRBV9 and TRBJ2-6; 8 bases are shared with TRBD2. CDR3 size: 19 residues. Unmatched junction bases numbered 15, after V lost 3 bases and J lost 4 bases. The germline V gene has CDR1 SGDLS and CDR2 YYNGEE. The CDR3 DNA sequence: TGTGCCAGCAGCGCCGGGGGGGCACAGGGCCTAACGGGGGCCAACGTCCTGACTTTC. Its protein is CASSAGGAQGLTGANVLTF.

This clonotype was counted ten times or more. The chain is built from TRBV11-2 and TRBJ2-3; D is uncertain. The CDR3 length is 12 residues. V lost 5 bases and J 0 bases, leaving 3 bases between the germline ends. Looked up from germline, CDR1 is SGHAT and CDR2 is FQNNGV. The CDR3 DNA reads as TGTGCCAGCAGCGGTAGCACAGATACGCAGTATTTT. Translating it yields CASSGSTDTQYF.

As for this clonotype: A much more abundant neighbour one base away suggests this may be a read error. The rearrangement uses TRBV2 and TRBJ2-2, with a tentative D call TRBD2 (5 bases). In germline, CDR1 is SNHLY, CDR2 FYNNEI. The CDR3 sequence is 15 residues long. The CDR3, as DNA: TGTGTCAGCAGTACGGAGGCGCAGAACACCGGGGAGCTGTTTTTT. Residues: CVSSTEAQNTGELFF.

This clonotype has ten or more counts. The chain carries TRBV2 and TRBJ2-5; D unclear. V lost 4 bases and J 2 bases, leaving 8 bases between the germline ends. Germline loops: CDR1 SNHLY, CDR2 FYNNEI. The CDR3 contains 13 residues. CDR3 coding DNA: TGTGCCAGCAGTGTCCGCGGACAAGAGACCCAGTACTTC. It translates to CASSVRGQETQYF.

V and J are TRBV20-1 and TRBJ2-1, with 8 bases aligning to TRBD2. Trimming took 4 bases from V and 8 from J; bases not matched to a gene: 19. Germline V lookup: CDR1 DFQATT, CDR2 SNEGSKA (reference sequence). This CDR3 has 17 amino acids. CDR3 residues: CSANQSPERGRGDEQFF. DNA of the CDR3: TGCAGTGCTAACCAATCCCCCGAGCGGGGGCGAGGCGATGAGCAGTTCTTC.

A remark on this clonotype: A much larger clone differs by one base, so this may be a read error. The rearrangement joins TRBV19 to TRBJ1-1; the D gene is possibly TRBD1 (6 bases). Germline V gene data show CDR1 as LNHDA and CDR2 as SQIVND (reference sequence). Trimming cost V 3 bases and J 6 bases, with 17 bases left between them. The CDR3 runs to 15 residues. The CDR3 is CASSIPRRGWAEAFF. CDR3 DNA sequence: TGTGCCAGTAGTATCCCTCGCAGGGGTTGGGCTGAAGCTTTCTTT. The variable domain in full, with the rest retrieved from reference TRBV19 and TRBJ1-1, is DGGITQSPKYLFRKEGQNVTLSCEQNLNHDAMYWYRQDPGQGLRLIYYSQIVNDFQKGDIAEGYSVSREKKESFPLTVTSAQKNPTAFYLCASSIPRRGWAEAFFGQGTRLTVV.

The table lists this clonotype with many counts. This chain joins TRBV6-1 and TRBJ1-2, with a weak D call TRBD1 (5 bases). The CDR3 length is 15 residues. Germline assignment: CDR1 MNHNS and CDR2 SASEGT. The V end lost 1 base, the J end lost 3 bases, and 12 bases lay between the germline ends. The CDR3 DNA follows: TGTGCCAGCAGTGAAGTGGGCAGGGTCTACTATGGCTACACCTTC. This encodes CASSEVGRVYYGYTF.

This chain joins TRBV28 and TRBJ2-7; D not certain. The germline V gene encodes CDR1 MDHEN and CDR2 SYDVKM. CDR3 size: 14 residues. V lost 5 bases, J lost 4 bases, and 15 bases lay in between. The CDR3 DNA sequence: TGTGCCAGCAGTCCGGACCAGGAAAGGTACGAGCAGTACTTC. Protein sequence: CASSPDQERYEQYF.